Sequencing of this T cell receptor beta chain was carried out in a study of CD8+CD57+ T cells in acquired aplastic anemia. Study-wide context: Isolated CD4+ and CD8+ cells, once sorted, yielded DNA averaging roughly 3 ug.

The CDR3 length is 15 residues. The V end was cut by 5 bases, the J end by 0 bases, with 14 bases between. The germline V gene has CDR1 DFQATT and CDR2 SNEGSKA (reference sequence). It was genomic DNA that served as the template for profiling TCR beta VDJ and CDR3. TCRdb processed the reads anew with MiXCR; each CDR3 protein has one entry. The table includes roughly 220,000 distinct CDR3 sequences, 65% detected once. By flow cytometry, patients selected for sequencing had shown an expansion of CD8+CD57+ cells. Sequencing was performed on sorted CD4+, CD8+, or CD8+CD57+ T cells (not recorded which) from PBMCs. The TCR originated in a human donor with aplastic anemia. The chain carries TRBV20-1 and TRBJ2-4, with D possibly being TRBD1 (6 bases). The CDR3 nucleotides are TGCAGTGCTTACAACAGGGCGGTAGCCAAAAACATTCAGTACTTC. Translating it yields CSAYNRAVAKNIQYF.